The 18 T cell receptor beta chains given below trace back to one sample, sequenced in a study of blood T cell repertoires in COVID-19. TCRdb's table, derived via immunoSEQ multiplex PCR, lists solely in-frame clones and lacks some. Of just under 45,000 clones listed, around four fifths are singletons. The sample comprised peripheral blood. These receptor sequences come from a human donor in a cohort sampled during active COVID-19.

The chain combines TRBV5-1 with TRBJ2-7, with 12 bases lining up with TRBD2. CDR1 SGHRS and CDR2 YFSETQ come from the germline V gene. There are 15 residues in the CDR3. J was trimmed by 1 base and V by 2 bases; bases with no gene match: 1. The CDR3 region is CASSLGTSGSYEQYF. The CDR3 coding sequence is TGCGCCAGCAGCTTAGGGACTAGCGGGTCCTACGAGCAGTACTTC. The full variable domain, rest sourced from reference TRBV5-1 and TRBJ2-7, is KAGVTQTPRYLIKTRGQQVTLSCSPISGHRSVSWYQQTPGQGLQFLFEYFSETQRNKGNFPGRFSGRQFSNSRSEMNVSTLELGDSALYLCASSLGTSGSYEQYFGPGTRLTVT.

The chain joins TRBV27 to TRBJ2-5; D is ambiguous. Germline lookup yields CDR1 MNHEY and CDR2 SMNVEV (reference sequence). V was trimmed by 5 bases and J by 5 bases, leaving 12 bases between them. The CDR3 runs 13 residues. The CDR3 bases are TGTGCCAGCAGTAAAAAGTCAGTCGAGACCCAGTACTTC. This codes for CASSKKSVETQYF.

The chain's CDR3 is CASRLAGGTDTQYF. CDR3 bases: TGTGCCTCTAGACTAGCGGGGGGCACAGATACGCAGTATTTT. The chain joins TRBV6-5 to TRBJ2-3, with 12 positions matching TRBD2. CDR3 length: 14 residues. V was pared by 11 bases and J by 1 base, with 4 bases of the junction left unmatched. Germline loops: CDR1 MNHEY, CDR2 SVGAGI.

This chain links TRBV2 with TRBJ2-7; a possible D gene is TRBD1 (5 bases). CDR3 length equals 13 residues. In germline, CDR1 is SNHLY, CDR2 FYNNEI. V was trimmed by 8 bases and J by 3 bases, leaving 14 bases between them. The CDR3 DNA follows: TGTGCCAGCGGGCAGGGCTTACACTACGAGCAGTACGTC. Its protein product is CASGQGLHYEQYV.

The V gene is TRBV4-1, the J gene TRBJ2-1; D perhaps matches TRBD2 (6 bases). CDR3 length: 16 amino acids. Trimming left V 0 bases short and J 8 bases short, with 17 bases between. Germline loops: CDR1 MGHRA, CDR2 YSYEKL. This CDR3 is CASSQESSVDLDEQFF. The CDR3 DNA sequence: TGCGCCAGCAGCCAAGAATCTAGCGTGGACCTGGATGAGCAGTTCTTC.

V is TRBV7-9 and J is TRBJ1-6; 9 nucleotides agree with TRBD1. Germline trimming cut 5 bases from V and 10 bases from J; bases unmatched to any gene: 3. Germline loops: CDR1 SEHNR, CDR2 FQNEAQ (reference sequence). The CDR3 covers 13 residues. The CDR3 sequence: CASSRQGGSPLHF. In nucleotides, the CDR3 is TGTGCCAGCAGCCGACAGGGGGGCTCACCCCTCCACTTT.

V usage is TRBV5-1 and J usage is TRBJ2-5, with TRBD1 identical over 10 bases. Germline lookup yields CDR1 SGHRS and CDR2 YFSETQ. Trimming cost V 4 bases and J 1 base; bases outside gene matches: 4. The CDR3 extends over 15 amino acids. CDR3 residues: CASSIGTGVQETQYF. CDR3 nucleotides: TGCGCCAGCAGCATAGGGACAGGGGTCCAAGAGACCCAGTACTTC.

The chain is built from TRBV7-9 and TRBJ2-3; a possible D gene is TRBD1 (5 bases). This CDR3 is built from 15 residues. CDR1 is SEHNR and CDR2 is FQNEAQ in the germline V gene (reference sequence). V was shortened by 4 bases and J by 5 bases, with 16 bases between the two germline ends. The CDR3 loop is CASSYEGVLVDTQYF. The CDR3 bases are TGTGCCAGCAGCTACGAAGGGGTCTTGGTAGATACGCAGTATTTT.

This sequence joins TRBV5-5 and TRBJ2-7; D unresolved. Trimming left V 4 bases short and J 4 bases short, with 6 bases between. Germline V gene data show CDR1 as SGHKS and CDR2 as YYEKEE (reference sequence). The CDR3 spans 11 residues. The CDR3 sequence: CASSVVYEQYF. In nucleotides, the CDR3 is TGTGCCAGCAGCGTCGTGTACGAGCAGTACTTC.

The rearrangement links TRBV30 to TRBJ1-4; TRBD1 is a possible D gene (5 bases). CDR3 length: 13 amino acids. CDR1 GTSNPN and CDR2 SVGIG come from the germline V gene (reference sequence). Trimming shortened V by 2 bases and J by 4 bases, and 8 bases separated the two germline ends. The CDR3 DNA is TGTGCCTGGAGTCCCGGGGGTAATGAAAAACTGTTTTTT. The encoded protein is CAWSPGGNEKLFF. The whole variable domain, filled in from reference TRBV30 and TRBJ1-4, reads SQTIHQWPATLVQPVGSPLSLECTVEGTSNPNLYWYRQAAGRGLQLLFYSVGIGQISSEVPQNLSASRPQDRQFILSSKKLLLSDSGFYLCAWSPGGNEKLFFGSGTQLSVL.

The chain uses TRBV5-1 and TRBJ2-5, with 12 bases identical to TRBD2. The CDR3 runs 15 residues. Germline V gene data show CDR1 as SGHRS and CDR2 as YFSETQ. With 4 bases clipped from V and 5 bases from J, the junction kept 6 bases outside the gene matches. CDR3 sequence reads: CASSPSGGARETQYF. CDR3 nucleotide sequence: TGCGCCAGCAGCCCTAGCGGGGGGGCTCGGGAGACCCAGTACTTC. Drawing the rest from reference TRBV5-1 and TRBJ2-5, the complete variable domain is KAGVTQTPRYLIKTRGQQVTLSCSPISGHRSVSWYQQTPGQGLQFLFEYFSETQRNKGNFPGRFSGRQFSNSRSEMNVSTLELGDSALYLCASSPSGGARETQYFGPGTRLLVL.

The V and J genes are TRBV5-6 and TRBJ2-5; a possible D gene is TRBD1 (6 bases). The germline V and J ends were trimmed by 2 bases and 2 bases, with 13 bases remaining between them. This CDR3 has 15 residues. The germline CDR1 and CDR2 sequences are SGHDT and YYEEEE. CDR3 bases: TGTGCCAGCAGCTTTGGTGGGACAAATCAAGAGACCCAGTACTTC. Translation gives CASSFGGTNQETQYF.

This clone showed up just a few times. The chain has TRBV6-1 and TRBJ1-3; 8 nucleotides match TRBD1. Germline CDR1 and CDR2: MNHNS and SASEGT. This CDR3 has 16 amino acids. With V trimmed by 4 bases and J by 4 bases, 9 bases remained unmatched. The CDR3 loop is CASSAETGAEGNTIYF. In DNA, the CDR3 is TGTGCCAGCAGTGCCGAGACAGGGGCTGAAGGAAACACCATATATTTT.

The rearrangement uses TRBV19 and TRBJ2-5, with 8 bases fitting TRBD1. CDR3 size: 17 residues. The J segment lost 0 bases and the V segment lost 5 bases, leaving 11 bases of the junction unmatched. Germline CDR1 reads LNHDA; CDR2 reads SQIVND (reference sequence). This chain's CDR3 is CASSPGQGLWYQETQYF. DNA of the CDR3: TGTGCCAGTAGTCCCGGACAGGGCCTTTGGTACCAAGAGACCCAGTACTTC.

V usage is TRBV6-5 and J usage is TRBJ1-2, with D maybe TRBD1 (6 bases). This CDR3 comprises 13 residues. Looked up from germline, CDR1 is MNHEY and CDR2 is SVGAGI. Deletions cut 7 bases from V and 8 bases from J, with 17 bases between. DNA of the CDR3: TGTGCCAGCACCCACTCCAGGGGAAGGGGCTACACCTTC. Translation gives CASTHSRGRGYTF.

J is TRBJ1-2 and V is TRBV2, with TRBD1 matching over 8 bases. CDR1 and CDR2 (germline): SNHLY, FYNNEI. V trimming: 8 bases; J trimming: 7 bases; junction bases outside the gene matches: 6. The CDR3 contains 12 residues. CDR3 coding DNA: TGTGCCAGCCCAGGGGGCTTTGGTGGCTACACCTTC. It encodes CASPGGFGGYTF. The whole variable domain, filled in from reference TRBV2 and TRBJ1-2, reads EPEVTQTPSHQVTQMGQEVILRCVPISNHLYFYWYRQILGQKVEFLVSFYNNEISEKSEIFDDQFSVERPDGSNFTLKIRSTKLEDSAMYFCASPGGFGGYTFGSGTRLTVV.

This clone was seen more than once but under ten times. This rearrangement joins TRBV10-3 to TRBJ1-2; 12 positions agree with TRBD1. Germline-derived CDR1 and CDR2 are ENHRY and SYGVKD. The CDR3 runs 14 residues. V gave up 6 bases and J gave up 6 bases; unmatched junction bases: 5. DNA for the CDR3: TGTGCCATCAGGCCGGGACAGGGGGCGGATGGCTACACCTTC. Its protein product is CAIRPGQGADGYTF.

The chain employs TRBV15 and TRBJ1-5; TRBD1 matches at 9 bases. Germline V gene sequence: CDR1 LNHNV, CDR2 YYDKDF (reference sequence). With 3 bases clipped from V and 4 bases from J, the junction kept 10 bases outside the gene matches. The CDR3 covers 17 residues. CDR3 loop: CATSSHAPGQGNQPQHF. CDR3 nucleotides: TGTGCCACCAGCAGTCACGCCCCCGGACAGGGGAATCAGCCCCAGCATTTT.